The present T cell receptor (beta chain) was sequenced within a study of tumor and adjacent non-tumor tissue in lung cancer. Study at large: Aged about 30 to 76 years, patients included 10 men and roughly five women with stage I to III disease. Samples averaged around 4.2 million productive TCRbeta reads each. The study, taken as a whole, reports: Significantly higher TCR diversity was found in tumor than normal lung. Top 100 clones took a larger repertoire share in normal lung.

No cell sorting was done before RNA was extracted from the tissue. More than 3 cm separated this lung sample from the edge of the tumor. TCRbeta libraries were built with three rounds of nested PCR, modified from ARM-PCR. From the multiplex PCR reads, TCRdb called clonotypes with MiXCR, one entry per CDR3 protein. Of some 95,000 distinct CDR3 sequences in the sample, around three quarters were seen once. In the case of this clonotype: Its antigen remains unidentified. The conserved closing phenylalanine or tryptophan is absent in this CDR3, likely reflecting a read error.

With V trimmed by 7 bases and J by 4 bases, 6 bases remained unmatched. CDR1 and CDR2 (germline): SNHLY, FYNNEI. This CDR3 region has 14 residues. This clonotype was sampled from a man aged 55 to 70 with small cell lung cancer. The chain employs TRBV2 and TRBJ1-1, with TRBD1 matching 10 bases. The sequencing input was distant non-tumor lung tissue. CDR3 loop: CASKSRDRGTEAFI. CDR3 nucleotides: TGTGCCAGCAAATCGCGGGACAGGGGCACTGAAGCTTTCATT.